This T cell receptor (beta chain) stems from a study of blood T cell repertoires in COVID-19. In germline, CDR1 is SNHLY, CDR2 FYNNEI. V shed 6 bases and J 2 bases; nucleotides not matched to a gene: 5. The CDR3 runs 14 residues. The repertoire was sequenced with immunoSEQ multiplex PCR; TCRdb's copy has only in-frame clones and lacks some. The sample lists some 150,000 clones; about nine tenths were seen once. Sequenced input: peripheral blood. This rearrangement joins TRBV2 to TRBJ2-3, with TRBD2 matching over 7 bases. The TCR was taken from a human donor in a cohort sampled during active COVID-19. The CDR3 here is CASRGSGFTDTQYF. CDR3 bases: TGTGCCAGCAGGGGTAGCGGGTTCACAGATACGCAGTATTTT. Supplemented by reference TRBV2 and TRBJ2-3, the full variable domain reads EPEVTQTPSHQVTQMGQEVILRCVPISNHLYFYWYRQILGQKVEFLVSFYNNEISEKSEIFDDQFSVERPDGSNFTLKIRSTKLEDSAMYFCASRGSGFTDTQYFGPGTRLTVL.